This entry is about one T cell receptor beta chain. Germline V gives CDR1 MNHEY, CDR2 SVGEGT. The CDR3 sequence is 16 residues long. Trimming cost V 6 bases and J 7 bases; bases outside gene matches: 15. Method: immunoSEQ multiplex PCR; TCRdb's copy keeps in-frame clones and lacks some. The sample lists over 100,000 clones, less than 95% occurring once. The sample belongs to a study of control samples from healthy donors and cancer patients. Sequenced material: blood. This chain uses TRBV6-2 or TRBV6-3 with TRBJ2-1, with 7 bases aligning to TRBD1. This TCR was sampled from a human donor in good health. The donor label of this sample is uncertain. The CDR3 coding sequence is TGTGCCAGCAGCGATAAGACAGGGCCGGGTCTTAATGAGCAGTTCTTC. Translated, it gives CASSDKTGPGLNEQFF.